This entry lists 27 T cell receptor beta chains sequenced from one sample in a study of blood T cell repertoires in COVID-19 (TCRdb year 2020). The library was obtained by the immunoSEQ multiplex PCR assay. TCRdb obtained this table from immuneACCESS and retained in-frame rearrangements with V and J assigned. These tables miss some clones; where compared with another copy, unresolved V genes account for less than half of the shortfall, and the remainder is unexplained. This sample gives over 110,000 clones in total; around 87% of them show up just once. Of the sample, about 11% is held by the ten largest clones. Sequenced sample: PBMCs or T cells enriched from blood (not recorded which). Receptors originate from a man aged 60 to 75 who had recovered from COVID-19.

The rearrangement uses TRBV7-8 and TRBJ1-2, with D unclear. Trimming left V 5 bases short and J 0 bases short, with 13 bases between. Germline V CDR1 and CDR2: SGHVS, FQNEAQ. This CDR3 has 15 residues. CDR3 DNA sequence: TGTGCCAGCAGCCCCTACAGAAGAGCTAACTATGGCTACACCTTC. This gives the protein CASSPYRRANYGYTF.

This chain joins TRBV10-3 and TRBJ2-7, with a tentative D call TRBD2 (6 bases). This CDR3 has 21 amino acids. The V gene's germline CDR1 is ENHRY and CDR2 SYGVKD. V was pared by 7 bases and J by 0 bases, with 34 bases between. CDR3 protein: CAIKSQAEGLGPPPSSYEQYF. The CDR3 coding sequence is TGTGCCATCAAGTCACAGGCCGAGGGACTCGGACCGCCCCCGAGCTCCTACGAGCAGTACTTC.

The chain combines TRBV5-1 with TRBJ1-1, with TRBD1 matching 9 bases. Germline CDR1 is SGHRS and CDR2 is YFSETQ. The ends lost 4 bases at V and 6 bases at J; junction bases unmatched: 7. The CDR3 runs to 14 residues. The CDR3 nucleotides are TGCGCCAGCAGCGGGGGGACAGGGAGGGCTGAAGCTTTCTTT. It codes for CASSGGTGRAEAFF.

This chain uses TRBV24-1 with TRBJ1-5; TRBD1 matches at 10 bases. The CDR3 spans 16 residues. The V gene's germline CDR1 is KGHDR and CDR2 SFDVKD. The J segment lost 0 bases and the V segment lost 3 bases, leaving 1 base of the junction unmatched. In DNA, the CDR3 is TGTGCCACCAGTGATGGGACAGGGGCTAGCAATCAGCCCCAGCATTTT. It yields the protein CATSDGTGASNQPQHF.

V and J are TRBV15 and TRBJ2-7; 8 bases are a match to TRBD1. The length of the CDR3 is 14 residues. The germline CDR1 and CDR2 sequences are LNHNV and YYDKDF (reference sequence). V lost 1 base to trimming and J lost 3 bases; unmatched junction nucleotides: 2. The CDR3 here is CATSRGGTGYEQYF. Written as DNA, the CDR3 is TGTGCCACCAGCAGAGGGGGGACAGGCTACGAGCAGTACTTC.

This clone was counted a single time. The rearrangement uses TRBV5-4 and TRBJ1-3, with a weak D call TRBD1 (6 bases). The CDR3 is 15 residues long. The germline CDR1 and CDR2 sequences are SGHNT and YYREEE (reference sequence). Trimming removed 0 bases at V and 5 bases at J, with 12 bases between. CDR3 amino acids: CASSLGPGVRNTIYF. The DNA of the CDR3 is TGTGCCAGCAGCTTGGGTCCAGGGGTTAGAAACACCATATATTTT.

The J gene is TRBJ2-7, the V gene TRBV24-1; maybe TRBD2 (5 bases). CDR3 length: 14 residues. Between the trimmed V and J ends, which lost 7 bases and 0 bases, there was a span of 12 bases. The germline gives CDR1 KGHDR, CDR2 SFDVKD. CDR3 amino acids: CATRGAAPSYEQYF. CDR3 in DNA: TGTGCCACCAGGGGAGCGGCCCCCTCCTACGAGCAGTACTTC.

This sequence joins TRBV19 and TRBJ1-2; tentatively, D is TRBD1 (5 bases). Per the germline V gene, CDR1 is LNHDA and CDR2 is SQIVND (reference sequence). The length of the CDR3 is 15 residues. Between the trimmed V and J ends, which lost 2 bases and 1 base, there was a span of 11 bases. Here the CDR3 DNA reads TGTGCCAGTAGTATATGGTCAGGGAATAACTATGGCTACACCTTC. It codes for CASSIWSGNNYGYTF. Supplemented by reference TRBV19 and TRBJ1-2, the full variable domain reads DGGITQSPKYLFRKEGQNVTLSCEQNLNHDAMYWYRQDPGQGLRLIYYSQIVNDFQKGDIAEGYSVSREKKESFPLTVTSAQKNPTAFYLCASSIWSGNNYGYTFGSGTRLTVV.

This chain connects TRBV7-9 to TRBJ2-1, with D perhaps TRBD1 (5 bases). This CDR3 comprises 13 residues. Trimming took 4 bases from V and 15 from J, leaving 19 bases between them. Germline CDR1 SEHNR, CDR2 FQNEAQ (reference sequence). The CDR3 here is CASSYLRGQYSFF. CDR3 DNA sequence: TGTGCCAGCAGCTATCTTAGGGGCCAGTACTCGTTCTTC.

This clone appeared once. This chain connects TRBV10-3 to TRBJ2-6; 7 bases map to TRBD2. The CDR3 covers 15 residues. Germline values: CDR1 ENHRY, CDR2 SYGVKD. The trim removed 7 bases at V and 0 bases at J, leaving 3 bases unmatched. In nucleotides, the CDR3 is TGTGCCATCACAGCGGGATCCTCTGGGGCCAACGTCCTGACTTTC. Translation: CAITAGSSGANVLTF.

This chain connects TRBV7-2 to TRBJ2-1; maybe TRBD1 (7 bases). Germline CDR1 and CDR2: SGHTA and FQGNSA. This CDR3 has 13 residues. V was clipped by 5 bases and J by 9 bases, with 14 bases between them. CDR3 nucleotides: TGTGCCAGCAGCCTAAGACAGGGAGGTGAGCAGTTCTTC. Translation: CASSLRQGGEQFF.

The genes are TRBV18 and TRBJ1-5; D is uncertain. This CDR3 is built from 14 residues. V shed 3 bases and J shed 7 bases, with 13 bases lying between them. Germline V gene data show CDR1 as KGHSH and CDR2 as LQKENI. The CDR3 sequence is CASSPNIEEQPQHF. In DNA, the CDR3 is TGTGCCAGCTCACCGAATATCGAGGAACAGCCCCAGCATTTT.

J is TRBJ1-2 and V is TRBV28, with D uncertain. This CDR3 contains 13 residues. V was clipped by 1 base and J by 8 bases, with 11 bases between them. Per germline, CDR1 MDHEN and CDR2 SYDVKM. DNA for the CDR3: TGTGCCAGCAGTTTATTGGGCTTTGGAGGCTACACCTTC. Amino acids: CASSLLGFGGYTF.

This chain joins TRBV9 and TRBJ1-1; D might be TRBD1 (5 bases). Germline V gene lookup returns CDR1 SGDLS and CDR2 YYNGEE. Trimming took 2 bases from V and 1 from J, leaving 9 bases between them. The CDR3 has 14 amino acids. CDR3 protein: CASSVGGPNTEAFF. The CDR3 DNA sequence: TGTGCCAGCAGCGTGGGGGGACCGAACACTGAAGCTTTCTTT.

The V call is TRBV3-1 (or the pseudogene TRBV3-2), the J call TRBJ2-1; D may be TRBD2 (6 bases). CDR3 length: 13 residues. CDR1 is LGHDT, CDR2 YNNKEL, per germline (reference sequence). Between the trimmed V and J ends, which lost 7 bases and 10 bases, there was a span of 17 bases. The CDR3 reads CASKGTLSPEQFF. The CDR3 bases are TGTGCCAGCAAGGGGACTCTTAGCCCCGAGCAGTTCTTC.

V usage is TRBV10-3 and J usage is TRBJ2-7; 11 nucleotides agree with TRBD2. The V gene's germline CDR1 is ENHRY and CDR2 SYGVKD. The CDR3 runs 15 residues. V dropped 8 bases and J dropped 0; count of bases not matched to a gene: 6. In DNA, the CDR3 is TGTGCCATCGGGACTAGCGGAAGGAGCTCCTACGAGCAGTACTTC. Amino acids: CAIGTSGRSSYEQYF.

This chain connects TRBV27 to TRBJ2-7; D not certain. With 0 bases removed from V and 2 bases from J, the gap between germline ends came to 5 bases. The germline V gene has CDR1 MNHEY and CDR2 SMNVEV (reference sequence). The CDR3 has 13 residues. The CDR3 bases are TGTGCCAGCAGTTTATCCGGAGCCTACGAGCAGTACTTC. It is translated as CASSLSGAYEQYF.

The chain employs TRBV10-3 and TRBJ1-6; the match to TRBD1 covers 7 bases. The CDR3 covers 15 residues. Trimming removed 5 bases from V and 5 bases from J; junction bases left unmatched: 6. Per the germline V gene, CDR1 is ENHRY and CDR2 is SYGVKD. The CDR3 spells CAISPSQGDNSPLHF. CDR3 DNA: TGTGCCATCAGTCCCTCCCAGGGGGATAATTCACCCCTCCACTTT.

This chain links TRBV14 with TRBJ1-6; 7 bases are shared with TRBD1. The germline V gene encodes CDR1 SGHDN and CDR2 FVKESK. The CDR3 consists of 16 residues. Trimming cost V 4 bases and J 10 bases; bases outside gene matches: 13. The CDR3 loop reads CASSRRQGVVRSPLHF. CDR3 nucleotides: TGTGCCAGCAGCCGCCGACAGGGAGTCGTGAGATCACCCCTCCACTTT.

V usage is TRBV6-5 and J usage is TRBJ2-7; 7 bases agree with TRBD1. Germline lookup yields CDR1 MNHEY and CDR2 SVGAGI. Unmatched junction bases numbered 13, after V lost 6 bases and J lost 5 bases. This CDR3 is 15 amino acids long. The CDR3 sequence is CASRSARAGGDEQYF. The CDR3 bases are TGTGCCAGCAGGTCCGCCCGGGCAGGGGGTGACGAGCAGTACTTC.

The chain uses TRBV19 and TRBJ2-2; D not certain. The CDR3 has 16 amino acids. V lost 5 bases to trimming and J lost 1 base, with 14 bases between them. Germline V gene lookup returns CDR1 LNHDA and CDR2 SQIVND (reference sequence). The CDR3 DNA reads TGTGCCAGTAGTTCCCTCGCGGTAAAGAACACCGGGGAGCTGTTTTTT. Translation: CASSSLAVKNTGELFF.

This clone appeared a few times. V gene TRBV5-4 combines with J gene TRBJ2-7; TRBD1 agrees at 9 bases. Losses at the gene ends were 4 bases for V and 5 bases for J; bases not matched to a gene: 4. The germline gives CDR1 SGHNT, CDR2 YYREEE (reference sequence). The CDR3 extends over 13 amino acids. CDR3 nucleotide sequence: TGTGCCAGCAGCCGGGGACAGGGAAACGAGCAGTACTTC. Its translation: CASSRGQGNEQYF.

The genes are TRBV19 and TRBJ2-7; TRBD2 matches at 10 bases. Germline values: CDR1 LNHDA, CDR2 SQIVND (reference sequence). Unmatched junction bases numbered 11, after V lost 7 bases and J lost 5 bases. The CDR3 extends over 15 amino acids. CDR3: CASKGASGSLNEQYF. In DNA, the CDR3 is TGTGCCAGTAAAGGGGCTAGCGGGAGTCTAAACGAGCAGTACTTC.

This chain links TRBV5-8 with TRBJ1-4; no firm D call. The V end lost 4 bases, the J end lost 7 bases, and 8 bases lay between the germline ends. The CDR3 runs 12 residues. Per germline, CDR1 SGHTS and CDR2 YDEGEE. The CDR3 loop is CASSGLREKLFF. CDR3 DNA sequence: TGTGCCAGCAGCGGACTACGTGAAAAACTGTTTTTT.

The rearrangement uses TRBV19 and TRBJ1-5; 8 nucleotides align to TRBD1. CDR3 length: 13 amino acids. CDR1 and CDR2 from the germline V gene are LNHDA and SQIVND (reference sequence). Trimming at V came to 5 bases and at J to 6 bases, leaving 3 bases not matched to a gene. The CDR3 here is CASSQGAIQPQHF. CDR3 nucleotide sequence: TGTGCCAGTAGTCAGGGGGCGATTCAGCCCCAGCATTTT.

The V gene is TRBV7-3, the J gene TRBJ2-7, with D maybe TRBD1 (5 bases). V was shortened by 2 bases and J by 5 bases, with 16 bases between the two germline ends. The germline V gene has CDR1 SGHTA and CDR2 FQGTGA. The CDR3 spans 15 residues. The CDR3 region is CASSLWPGQGDEQYF. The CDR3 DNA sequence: TGTGCCAGCAGCTTATGGCCCGGGCAGGGCGACGAGCAGTACTTC.

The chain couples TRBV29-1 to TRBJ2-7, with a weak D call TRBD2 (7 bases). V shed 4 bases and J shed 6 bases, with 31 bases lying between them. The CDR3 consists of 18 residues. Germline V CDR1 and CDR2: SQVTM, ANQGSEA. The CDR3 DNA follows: TGCAGCGTTGGCGGAAAAGCTGTAGGGGGGGTGCCTCCTGGCGAGCAGTACTTC. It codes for CSVGGKAVGGVPPGEQYF.